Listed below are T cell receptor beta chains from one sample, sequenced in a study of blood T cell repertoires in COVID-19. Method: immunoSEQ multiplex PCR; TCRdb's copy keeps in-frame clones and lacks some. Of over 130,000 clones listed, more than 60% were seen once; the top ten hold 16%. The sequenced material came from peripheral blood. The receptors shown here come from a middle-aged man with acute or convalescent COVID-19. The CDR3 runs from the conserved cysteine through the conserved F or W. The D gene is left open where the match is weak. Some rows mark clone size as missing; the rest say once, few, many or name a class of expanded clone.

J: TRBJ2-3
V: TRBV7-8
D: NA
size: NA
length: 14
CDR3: CASSGRDTTDTQYF
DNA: TGTGCCAGCAGCGGAAGGGACACCACAGATACGCAGTATTTT

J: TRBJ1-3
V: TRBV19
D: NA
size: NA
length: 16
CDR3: CASSMSSGIQGNTIYF
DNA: TGTGCCAGTAGTATGAGTTCGGGGATCCAGGGAAACACCATATATTTT

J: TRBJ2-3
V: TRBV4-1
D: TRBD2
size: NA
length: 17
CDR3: CASSQGGAGGGTDTQYF
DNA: TGCGCCAGCAGCCAAGGCGGGGCGGGGGGAGGCACAGATACGCAGTATTTT

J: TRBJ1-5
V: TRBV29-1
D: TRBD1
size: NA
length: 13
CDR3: CSVADRESQPQHF
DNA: TGCAGCGTTGCGGACAGGGAGAGTCAGCCCCAGCATTTT

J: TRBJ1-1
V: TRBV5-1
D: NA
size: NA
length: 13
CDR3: CASSLAQDLEAFF
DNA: TGCGCCAGCAGCTTGGCACAGGACCTTGAAGCTTTCTTT

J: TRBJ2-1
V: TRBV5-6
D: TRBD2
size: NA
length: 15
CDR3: CASSLDLAEYNEQFF
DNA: TGTGCCAGCAGCTTGGACCTAGCGGAGTACAATGAGCAGTTCTTC

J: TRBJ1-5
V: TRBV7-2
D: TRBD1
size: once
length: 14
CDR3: CASSVGTAYQPQHF
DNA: TGTGCCAGCAGCGTCGGGACAGCGTATCAGCCCCAGCATTTT

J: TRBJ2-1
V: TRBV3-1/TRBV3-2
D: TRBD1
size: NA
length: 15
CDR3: CASSQSRGPYNEQFF
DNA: TGTGCCAGCAGCCAAAGCAGGGGGCCTTACAATGAGCAGTTCTTC

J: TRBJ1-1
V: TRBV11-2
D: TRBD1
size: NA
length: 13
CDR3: CASSSGTATEAFF
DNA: TGTGCCAGCAGCTCGGGGACAGCCACTGAAGCTTTCTTT

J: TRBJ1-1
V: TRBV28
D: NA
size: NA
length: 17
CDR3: CASSLSGTQNTQTEAFF
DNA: TGTGCCAGCAGTTTATCAGGGACACAAAACACACAAACTGAAGCTTTCTTT

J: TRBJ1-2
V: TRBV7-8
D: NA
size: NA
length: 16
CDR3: CASSSRTSAGEGGYTF
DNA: TGTGCCAGCAGCTCACGAACCTCGGCAGGGGAGGGTGGCTACACCTTC

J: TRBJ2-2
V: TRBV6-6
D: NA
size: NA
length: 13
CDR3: CATLTDNTGELFF
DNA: TGTGCCACCTTGACAGATAACACCGGGGAGCTGTTTTTT

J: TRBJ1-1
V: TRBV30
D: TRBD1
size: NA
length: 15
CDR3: CAWSRPGQWDTEAFF
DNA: TGTGCCTGGAGTAGACCGGGACAGTGGGACACTGAAGCTTTCTTT

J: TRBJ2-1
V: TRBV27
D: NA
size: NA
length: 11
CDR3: CASSFKYEQFF
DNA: TGTGCCAGCAGTTTTAAATATGAGCAGTTCTTC

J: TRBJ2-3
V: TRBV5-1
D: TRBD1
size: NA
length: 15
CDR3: CASSLQGAGTDTQYF
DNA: TGCGCCAGCAGCTTACAGGGGGCTGGCACAGATACGCAGTATTTT

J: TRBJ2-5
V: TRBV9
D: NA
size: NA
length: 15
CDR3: CASSVSSGEQETQYF
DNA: TGTGCCAGCAGCGTAAGCAGCGGAGAGCAAGAGACCCAGTACTTC

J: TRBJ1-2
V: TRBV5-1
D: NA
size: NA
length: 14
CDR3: CASSLGQGSYGYTF
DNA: TGCGCCAGCAGCTTGGGTCAGGGCTCCTATGGCTACACCTTC

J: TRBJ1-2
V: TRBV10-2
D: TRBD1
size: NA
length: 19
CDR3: CASSEILGTGPPSNYGYTF
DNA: TGCGCCAGCAGTGAAATATTGGGGACAGGGCCACCTTCTAACTATGGCTACACCTTC

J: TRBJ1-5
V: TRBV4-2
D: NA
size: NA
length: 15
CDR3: CASSQDQGGNQPQHF
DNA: TGTGCCAGCAGCCAAGATCAAGGGGGCAATCAGCCCCAGCATTTT

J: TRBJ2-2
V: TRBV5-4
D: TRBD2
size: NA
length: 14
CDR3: CASRLAGGSGELFF
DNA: TGTGCCAGCAGATTAGCGGGGGGGTCCGGGGAGCTGTTTTTT

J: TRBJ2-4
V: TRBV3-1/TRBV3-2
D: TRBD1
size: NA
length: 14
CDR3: CASSQDTGGNIQYF
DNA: TGTGCCAGCAGCCAAGATACAGGGGGGAACATTCAGTACTTC

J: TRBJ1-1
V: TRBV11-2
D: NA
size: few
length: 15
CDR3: CASSPYTAENTEAFF
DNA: TGTGCCAGCAGCCCATACACCGCCGAGAACACTGAAGCTTTCTTT

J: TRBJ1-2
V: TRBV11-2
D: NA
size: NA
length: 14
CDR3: CASSLGAGEYGYTF
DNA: TGTGCCAGCAGCTTAGGGGCAGGGGAATATGGCTACACCTTC

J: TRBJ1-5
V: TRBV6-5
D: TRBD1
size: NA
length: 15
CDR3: CASSRHMTGDQPQHF
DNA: TGTGCCAGCAGTCGCCACATGACAGGGGATCAGCCCCAGCATTTT

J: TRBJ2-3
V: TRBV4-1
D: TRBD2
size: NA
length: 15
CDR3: CASSPGLAGAYTQYF
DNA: TGCGCCAGCAGCCCTGGACTAGCGGGGGCCTATACGCAGTATTTT

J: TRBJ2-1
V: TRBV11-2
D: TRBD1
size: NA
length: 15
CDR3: CASSTGTGFTNEQFF
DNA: TGTGCCAGCAGTACCGGGACAGGGTTTACGAATGAGCAGTTCTTC

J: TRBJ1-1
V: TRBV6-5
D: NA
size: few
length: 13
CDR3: CASSSTANTEAFF
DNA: TGTGCCAGCAGTTCCACAGCGAACACTGAAGCTTTCTTT

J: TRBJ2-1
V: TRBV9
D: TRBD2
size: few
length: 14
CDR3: CASSVGTRPGEQFF
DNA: TGTGCCAGCAGCGTAGGGACTAGGCCCGGTGAGCAGTTCTTC

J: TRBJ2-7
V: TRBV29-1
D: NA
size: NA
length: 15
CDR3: CSVLRLQGTSYEQYF
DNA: TGCAGCGTTCTCCGGCTACAGGGAACCTCCTACGAGCAGTACTTC

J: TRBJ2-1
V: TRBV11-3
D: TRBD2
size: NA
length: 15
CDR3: CASSLVAGGPGEQFF
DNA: TGTGCCAGCAGCTTAGTAGCGGGGGGGCCAGGTGAGCAGTTCTTC

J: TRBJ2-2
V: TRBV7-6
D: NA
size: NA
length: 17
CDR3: CASSLVVAGPNTGELFF
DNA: TGTGCCAGCAGCTTAGTGGTGGCAGGCCCGAACACCGGGGAGCTGTTTTTT

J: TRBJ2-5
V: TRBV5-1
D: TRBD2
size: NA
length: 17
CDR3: CASRSLAGGPRQETQYF
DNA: TGCGCCAGCAGGTCATTAGCGGGGGGGCCGCGTCAAGAGACCCAGTACTTC

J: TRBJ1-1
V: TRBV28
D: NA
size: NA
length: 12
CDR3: CASRYTYTEAFF
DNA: TGTGCCAGCAGATATACATACACTGAAGCTTTCTTT

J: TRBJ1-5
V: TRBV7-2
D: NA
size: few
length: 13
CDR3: CASSLLLYQPQHF
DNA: TGTGCCAGCAGCTTACTACTATATCAGCCCCAGCATTTT

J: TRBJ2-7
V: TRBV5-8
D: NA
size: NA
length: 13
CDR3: CASSFVTVYEQYF
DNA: TGTGCCAGCAGCTTTGTCACGGTCTACGAGCAGTACTTC

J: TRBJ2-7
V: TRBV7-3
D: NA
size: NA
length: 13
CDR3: CASSPGGDYEQYF
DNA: TGTGCCAGCAGCCCGGGCGGGGACTACGAGCAGTACTTC

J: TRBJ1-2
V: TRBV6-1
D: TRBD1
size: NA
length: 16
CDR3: CASSAGPGQGAYGYTF
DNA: TGTGCCAGCAGTGCGGGCCCGGGACAGGGGGCCTATGGCTACACCTTC

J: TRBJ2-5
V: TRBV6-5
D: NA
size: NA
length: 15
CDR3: CASSYMRGGPETQYF
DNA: TGTGCCAGCAGTTATATGAGGGGGGGCCCCGAGACCCAGTACTTC

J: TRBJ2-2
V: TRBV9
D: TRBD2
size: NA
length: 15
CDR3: CASSVAGTSSGELFF
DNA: TGTGCCAGCAGCGTAGCGGGGACTAGCAGCGGGGAGCTGTTTTTT

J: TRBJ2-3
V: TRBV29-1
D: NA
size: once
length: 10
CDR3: CSPGGDTQYF
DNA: TGCAGCCCAGGGGGGGATACGCAGTATTTT

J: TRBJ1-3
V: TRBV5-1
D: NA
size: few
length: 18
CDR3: CASSLAPSGVTGGNTIYF
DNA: TGCGCCAGCAGCTTGGCTCCATCGGGGGTAACGGGTGGAAACACCATATATTTT

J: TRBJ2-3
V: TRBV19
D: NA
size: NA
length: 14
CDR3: CASSSGGRGNTQYF
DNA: TGTGCCAGTAGTAGTGGCGGCCGGGGAAATACGCAGTATTTT

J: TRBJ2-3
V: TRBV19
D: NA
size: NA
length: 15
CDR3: CASSRTSTSTDTQYF
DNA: TGTGCCAGTAGTCGGACTTCAACTAGCACAGATACGCAGTATTTT

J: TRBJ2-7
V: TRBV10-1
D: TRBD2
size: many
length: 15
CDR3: CASSGTSGGSYEQYF
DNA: TGCGCCAGCAGTGGGACTAGCGGGGGCTCCTACGAGCAGTACTTC

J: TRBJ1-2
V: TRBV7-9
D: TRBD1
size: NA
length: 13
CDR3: CASSPGQNYGYTF
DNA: TGTGCCAGCAGCCCGGGACAGAACTATGGCTACACCTTC

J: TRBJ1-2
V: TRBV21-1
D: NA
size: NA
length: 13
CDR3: CASSRGQGYGYTF
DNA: TGTGCCAGCAGCAGGGGGCAAGGGTATGGCTACACCTTC

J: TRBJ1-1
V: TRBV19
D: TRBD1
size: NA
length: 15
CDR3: CASRQADRATAEAFF
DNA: TGTGCCAGTAGACAAGCGGACAGGGCAACCGCTGAAGCTTTCTTT

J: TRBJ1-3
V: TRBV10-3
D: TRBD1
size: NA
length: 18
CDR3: CAISTGDRVGPNRNTIYF
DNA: TGTGCCATCAGTACCGGTGACAGGGTTGGTCCCAACCGAAACACCATATATTTT